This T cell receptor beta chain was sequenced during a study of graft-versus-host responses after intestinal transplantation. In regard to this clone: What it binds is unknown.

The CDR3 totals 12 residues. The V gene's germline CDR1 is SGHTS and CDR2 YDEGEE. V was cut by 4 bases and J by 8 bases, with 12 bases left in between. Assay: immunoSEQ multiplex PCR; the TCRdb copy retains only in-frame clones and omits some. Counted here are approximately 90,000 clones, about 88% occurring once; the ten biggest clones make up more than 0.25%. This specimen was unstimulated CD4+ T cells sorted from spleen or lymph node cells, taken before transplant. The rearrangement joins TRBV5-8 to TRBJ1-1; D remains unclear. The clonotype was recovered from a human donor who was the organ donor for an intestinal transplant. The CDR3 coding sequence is TGTGCCAGCAGCCCCGGGTTGGTGGAAGCTTTCTTT. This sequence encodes CASSPGLVEAFF.